In this sample, the clone carrying this TCR beta chain turned up once. The sample belongs to a study of cytomegalovirus exposure and HLA in healthy donors. Assay: immunoSEQ multiplex PCR; the TCRdb copy retains only in-frame clones and omits some. The profile covers 150,000 or so clones, with 90% appearing a single time and less than 8% taken by the ten largest. Germline lookup yields CDR1 SGHTA and CDR2 FQGNSA. This CDR3 has 15 amino acids. Trimming at V came to 5 bases and at J to 3 bases, leaving 4 bases not matched to a gene. J is TRBJ2-1 and V is TRBV7-2; 10 bases are a match to TRBD2. The clonotype comes from a woman aged 25-40 years in good health and CMV-seropositive. The sequenced sample was PBMCs. CDR3 nucleotide sequence: TGTGCCAGCAGCCTTAGACTAGCGGGCTACAATGAGCAGTTCTTC. It codes for CASSLRLAGYNEQFF.